Below are 5 T cell receptor beta chains sequenced from a single sample in a study of blood T cell repertoires in COVID-19. Only in-frame clones appear in the TCRdb table, and some are missing; sequencing was by immunoSEQ multiplex PCR. The table lists tens of thousands of clones, approximately 83% of them singletons. The sample was peripheral blood. The receptors here all came from a woman over 75 with active or convalescent COVID-19.

The chain combines TRBV7-3 with TRBJ2-1; D gene uncertain. The length of the CDR3 is 16 residues. Germline V gene lookup returns CDR1 SGHTA and CDR2 FQGTGA. Trimming took off 1 base at V and 4 bases at J, with 14 bases between the two ends. The CDR3 is CASSLRRSPPYNEQFF. The CDR3 DNA follows: TGTGCCAGCAGCTTAAGGAGAAGCCCGCCTTACAATGAGCAGTTCTTC.

This clone was seen only once. This chain's CDR3 is CASSQDPGGRAEAFF. CDR3 DNA sequence: TGCGCCAGCAGCCAAGATCCAGGGGGCCGGGCTGAAGCTTTCTTT. This chain uses TRBV4-3 with TRBJ1-1; 8 nucleotides agree with TRBD1. CDR1 and CDR2 (germline): LGHNA, YSLEER. This CDR3 has 15 residues. J lost 6 bases, V lost 0 bases, and 6 bases had no gene match.

The chain is built from TRBV6-1 and TRBJ2-2, with TRBD2 matching over 9 bases. The V segment lost 4 bases and the J segment 0 bases; nucleotides outside the gene matches: 6. The germline CDR1 and CDR2 sequences are MNHNS and SASEGT. CDR3 length: 17 residues. The CDR3 DNA reads as TGTGCCAGCAGTGGCCTTAGCGGGGGCGCGAACACCGGGGAGCTGTTTTTT. Its protein is CASSGLSGGANTGELFF.

The genes are TRBV30 and TRBJ2-3; TRBD1 agrees at 8 bases. Germline loops: CDR1 GTSNPN, CDR2 SVGIG (reference sequence). The CDR3 runs to 15 residues. After removal of 4 bases from V and 5 bases from J, the junction contained 11 bases not matched to a gene. The CDR3 spells CAWNRGAPGRDTQYF. The CDR3 DNA reads as TGTGCCTGGAACAGGGGGGCCCCGGGGCGAGATACGCAGTATTTT. Together with reference TRBV30 and TRBJ2-3, the CDR3 gives the full variable domain: SQTIHQWPATLVQPVGSPLSLECTVEGTSNPNLYWYRQAAGRGLQLLFYSVGIGQISSEVPQNLSASRPQDRQFILSSKKLLLSDSGFYLCAWNRGAPGRDTQYFGPGTRLTVL.

The chain links TRBV19 to TRBJ1-1, with D tentatively TRBD1 (6 bases). Germline V gives CDR1 LNHDA, CDR2 SQIVND (reference sequence). The CDR3 has 13 amino acids. With 7 bases removed from V and 1 base from J, the gap between germline ends came to 10 bases. The CDR3 DNA reads TGTGCCAGTACCGGACAGAGGAACACTGAAGCTTTCTTT. Translation: CASTGQRNTEAFF.